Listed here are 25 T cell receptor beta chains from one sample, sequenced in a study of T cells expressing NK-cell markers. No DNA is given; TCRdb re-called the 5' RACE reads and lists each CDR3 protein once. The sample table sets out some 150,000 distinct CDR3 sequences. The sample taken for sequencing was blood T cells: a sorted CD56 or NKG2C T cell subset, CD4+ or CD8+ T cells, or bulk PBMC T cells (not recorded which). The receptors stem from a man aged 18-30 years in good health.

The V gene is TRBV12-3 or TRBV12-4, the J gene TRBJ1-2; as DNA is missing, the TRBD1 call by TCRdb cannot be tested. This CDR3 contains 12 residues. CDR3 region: CASSDRGYGYTF.

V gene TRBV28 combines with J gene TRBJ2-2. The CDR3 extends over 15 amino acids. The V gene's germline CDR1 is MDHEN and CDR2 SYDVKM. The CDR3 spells CASSSWTENTGELFF.

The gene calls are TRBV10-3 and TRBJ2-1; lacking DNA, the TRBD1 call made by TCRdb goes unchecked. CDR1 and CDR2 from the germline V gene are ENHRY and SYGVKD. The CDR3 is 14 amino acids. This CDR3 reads CAISPDREANEQFF.

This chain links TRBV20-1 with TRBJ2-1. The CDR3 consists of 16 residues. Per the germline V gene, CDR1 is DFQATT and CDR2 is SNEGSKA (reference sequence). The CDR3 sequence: CSARDQAGVSYNEQFF.

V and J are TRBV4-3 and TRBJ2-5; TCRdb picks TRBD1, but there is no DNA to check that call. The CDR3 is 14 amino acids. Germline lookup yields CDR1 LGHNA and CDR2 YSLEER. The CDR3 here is CASSRRQGGETQYF.

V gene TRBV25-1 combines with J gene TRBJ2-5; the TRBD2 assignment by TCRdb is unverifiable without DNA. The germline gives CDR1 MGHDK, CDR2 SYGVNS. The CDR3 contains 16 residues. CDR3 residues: CASSEYPSRSQETQYF.

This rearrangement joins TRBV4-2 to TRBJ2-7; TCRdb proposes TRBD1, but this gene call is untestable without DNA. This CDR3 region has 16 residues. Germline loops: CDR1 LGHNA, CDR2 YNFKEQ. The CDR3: CASSQGTGTVPYEQYF.

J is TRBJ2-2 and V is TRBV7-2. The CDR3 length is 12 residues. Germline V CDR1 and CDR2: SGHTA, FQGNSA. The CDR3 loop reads CASSLAARELFF.

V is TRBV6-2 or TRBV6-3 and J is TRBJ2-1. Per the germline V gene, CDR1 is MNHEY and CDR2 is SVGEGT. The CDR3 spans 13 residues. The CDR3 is CAIAVALNNEQFF.

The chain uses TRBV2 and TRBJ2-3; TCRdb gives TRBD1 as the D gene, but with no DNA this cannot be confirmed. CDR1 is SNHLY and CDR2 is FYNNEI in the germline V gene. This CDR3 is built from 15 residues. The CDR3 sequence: CASSEFGGTADTQYF. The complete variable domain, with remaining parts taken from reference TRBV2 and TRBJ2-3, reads EPEVTQTPSHQVTQMGQEVILRCVPISNHLYFYWYRQILGQKVEFLVSFYNNEISEKSEIFDDQFSVERPDGSNFTLKIRSTKLEDSAMYFCASSEFGGTADTQYFGPGTRLTVL.

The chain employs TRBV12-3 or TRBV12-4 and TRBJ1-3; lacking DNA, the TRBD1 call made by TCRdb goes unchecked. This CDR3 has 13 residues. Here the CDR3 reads CASSPDDRATIYF.

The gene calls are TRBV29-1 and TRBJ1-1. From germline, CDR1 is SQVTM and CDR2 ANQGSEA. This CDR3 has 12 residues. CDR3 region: CSVEFSYTEAFF. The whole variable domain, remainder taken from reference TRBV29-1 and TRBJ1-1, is SAVISQKPSRDICQRGTSLTIQCQVDSQVTMMFWYRQQPGQSLTLIATANQGSEATYESGFVIDKFPISRPNLTFSTLTVSNMSPEDSSIYLCSVEFSYTEAFFGQGTRLTVV.

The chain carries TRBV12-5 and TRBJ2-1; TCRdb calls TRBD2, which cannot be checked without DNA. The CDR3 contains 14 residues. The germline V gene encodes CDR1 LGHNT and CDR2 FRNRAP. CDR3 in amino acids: CASGPGGGRGEQFF.

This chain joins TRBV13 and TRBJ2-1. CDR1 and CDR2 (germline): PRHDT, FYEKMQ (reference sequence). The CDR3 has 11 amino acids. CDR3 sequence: CASSLANEQFF.

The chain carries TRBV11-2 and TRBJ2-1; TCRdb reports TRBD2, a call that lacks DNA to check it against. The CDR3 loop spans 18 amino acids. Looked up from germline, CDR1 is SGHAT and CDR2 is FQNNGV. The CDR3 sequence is CASSLYPSGSYGGNEQFF. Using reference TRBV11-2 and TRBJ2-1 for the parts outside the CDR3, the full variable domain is EAGVAQSPRYKIIEKRQSVAFWCNPISGHATLYWYQQILGQGPKLLIQFQNNGVVDDSQLPKDRFSAERLKGVDSTLKIQPAKLEDSAVYLCASSLYPSGSYGGNEQFFGPGTRLTVL.

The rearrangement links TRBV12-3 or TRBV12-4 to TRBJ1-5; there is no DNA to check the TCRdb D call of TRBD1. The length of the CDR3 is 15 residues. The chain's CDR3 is CASSLVSTAYQPQHF.

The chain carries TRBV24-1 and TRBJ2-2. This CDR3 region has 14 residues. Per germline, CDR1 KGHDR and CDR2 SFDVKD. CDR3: CATSDSWVSGELFF.

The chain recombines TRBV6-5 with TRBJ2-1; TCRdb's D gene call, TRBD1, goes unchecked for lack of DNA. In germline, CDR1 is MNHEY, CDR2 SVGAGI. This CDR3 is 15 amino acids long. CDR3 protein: CASSYSPGGVSEQFF.

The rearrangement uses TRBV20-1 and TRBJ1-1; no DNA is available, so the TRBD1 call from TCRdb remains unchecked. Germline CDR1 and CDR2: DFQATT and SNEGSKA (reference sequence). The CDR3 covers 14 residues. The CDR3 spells CSARDRVWDTEAFF.

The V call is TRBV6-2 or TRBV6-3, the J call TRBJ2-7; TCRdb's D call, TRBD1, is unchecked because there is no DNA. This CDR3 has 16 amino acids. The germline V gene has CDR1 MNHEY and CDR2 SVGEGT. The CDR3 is CASSSPRDRGVWEQYF.

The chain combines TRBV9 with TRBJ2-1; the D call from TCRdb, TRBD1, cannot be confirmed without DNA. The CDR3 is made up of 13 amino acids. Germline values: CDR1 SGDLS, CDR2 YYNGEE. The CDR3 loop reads CASSVGTDNEQFF. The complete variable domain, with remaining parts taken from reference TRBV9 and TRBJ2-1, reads DSGVTQTPKHLITATGQRVTLRCSPRSGDLSVYWYQQSLDQGLQFLIQYYNGEERAKGNILERFSAQQFPDLHSELNLSSLELGDSALYFCASSVGTDNEQFFGPGTRLTVL.

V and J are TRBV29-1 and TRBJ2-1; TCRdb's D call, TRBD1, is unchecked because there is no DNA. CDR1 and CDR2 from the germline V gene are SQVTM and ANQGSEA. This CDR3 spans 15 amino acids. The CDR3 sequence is CSVLPAGTVFREQFF.

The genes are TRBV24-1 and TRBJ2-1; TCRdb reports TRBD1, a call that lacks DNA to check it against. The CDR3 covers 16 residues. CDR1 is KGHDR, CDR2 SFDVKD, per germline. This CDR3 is CATSDSRQLPYNEQFF.

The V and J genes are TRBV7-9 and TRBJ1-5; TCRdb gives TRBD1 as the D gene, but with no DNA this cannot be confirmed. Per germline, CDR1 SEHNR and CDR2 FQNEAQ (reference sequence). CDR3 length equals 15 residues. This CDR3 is CASSPDSWGNQPQHF.

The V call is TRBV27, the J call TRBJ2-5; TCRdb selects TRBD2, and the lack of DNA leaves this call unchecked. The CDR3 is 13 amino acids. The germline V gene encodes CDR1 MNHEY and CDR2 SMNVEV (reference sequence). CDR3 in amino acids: CASSFLGGETQYF.